This TCR beta chain is from a study of blood T cell repertoires in COVID-19. In the authors' methods: Amplification of reference gene primers provided the estimated nucleated cell counts. Measured with immunoSEQ multiplex PCR; TCRdb has only the in-frame clones, and not every one. That table is the source of V, J and clone size, and D and trimming were worked out from the DNA. The sample contains approximately 260,000 clones, roughly 90% of which appear only once. Germline V CDR1 and CDR2: SGHNT, YYREEE (reference sequence). V was trimmed by 0 bases and J by 1 base, leaving 10 bases between them. The CDR3 extends over 15 amino acids.

Specimen: peripheral blood. The V and J genes are TRBV5-4 and TRBJ1-2, with no clear D. The sequence was obtained from a woman aged 55-70 years with COVID-19, enrolled during active disease. This CDR3 reads CASSLESNFNYGYTF. The DNA for the CDR3 is TGTGCCAGCAGCTTGGAGTCGAACTTTAACTATGGCTACACCTTC.